This TCR beta chain stems from a study of cytomegalovirus exposure and HLA in healthy donors. General study points: Rarity characterized most TCR sequences, yet some public TCRs appeared in many donors. The listing of some 170 TCR beta chains classed them as cytomegalovirus-associated.

Amplification used 60 Vbeta primers and 13 Jbeta primers. The protocol was immunoSEQ multiplex PCR, while the TCRdb copy is restricted to in-frame clones and leaves out a portion. The sample consists of about 130,000 clones, around 80% of them appearing once. Points on this clone: What it recognizes is unknown.

Healthy individuals who donated bone marrow served as the donors. The sample was PBMCs. The TCR comes from a boy between 2 and 10 years old in good health and CMV-seronegative.

The CDR3 reads CASSIFRDSYEQYF. For the CDR3, the DNA is TGTGCCAGTAGTATTTTTCGGGACTCCTACGAGCAGTACTTC. The chain uses TRBV19 and TRBJ2-7; TRBD2 might be the D (5 bases). Germline V lookup: CDR1 LNHDA, CDR2 SQIVND (reference sequence). The CDR3 contains 14 residues. The V and J ends lost 3 bases and 0 bases respectively, with 9 bases between them.